This T cell receptor beta chain stems from a study of T-cell reconstitution after alpha-beta-depleted transplantation in children. This clonotype was observed a few times. Preparation of the TCRbeta library involved a method that used unique molecular identifiers. MiXCR was run by TCRdb on the PCR reads, yielding one entry per CDR3 protein. The profile shows almost 500,000 distinct CDR3 sequences, around an eighth of them singletons. The V end lost 7 bases, the J end lost 2 bases, and 16 bases lay between the germline ends. The germline V gene encodes CDR1 MNHEY and CDR2 SVGEGT. The CDR3 extends over 15 amino acids.

The chain employs TRBV6-2 or TRBV6-3 and TRBJ2-3; no reliable D call. The sequencing here drew on PBMCs from the stem cell graft donor, taken from the stem cell graft. This receptor was identified in a human donor who donated a stem cell graft to a child with combined immunodeficiency. CDR3: CASKKRAATTDTQYF. The CDR3 DNA reads TGTGCCAGCAAAAAAAGGGCGGCCACCACAGATACGCAGTATTTT.